The 3 T cell receptor beta chains below all came from one sample that was sequenced in a study of PD-L1 blockade in urothelial cancer. Produced via immunoSEQ multiplex PCR; TCRdb's table is partial and in-frame only. The table shows 38,000 or so clones, with around 80% occurring only once. The specimen was PBMCs, collected around atezolizumab (anti-PD-L1) treatment. These receptors were obtained from a man aged 55 to 70 with urothelial cancer.

This clone has just a few counts. The chain has TRBV7-8 and TRBJ1-5; D uncertain. V dropped 3 bases and J dropped 5 bases, with 11 bases sitting between them. Per the germline V gene, CDR1 is SGHVS and CDR2 is FQNEAQ. This CDR3 comprises 14 residues. The CDR3 protein is CASSLRVSDQPQHF. In nucleotides, the CDR3 is TGTGCCAGCAGCTTGAGGGTATCAGATCAGCCCCAGCATTTT.

This clone was seen more than once but under ten times. This chain links TRBV5-1 with TRBJ1-6, with D tentatively TRBD1 (6 bases). The V end lost 0 bases, the J end lost 10 bases, and 11 bases lay between the germline ends. The CDR3 is 14 amino acids. CDR1 and CDR2 (germline): SGHRS, YFSETQ. As DNA, the CDR3 is TGCGCCAGCAGCTTGGCTGGGGGCGGGTCACCCCTCCACTTT. It specifies CASSLAGGGSPLHF. Full variable domain (missing parts from reference TRBV5-1 and TRBJ1-6): KAGVTQTPRYLIKTRGQQVTLSCSPISGHRSVSWYQQTPGQGLQFLFEYFSETQRNKGNFPGRFSGRQFSNSRSEMNVSTLELGDSALYLCASSLAGGGSPLHFGNGTRLTVT.

CDR3 region: CASSLTGTGGVEQFF. For the CDR3, the DNA is TGCGCCAGCAGCCTAACCGGGACAGGGGGCGTTGAGCAGTTCTTC. The J gene is TRBJ2-1, the V gene TRBV5-1, with TRBD1 identical over 12 bases. The CDR3 length is 15 residues. J lost 9 bases, V lost 4 bases, and 8 bases had no gene match. The germline gives CDR1 SGHRS, CDR2 YFSETQ.